This T cell receptor (beta chain) was profiled in a study of tumor and adjacent non-tumor tissue in lung cancer. Study-wide background: On average, productive TCRbeta reads reached about 4.17 million per sample.

A modified ARM-PCR protocol with three rounds of nested PCR amplified TCRbeta. TCRdb re-called the multiplex PCR reads with MiXCR, one entry per CDR3 protein. The table shows 70,000 to 90,000 distinct CDR3 sequences, with 80% to 90% occurring only once. Study outcomes and limitations: Top 100 clones took a larger repertoire share in normal lung. Tumor tissue had significantly higher TCR diversity than normal lung.

RNA was extracted from bulk tissue without any cell sorting. Distant lung tissue was collected more than 3 cm away from the tumor edge. The CDR3 totals 13 residues. Germline CDR1 SGHAT, CDR2 FQNNGV. V was shortened by 3 bases and J by 5 bases, with 10 bases between the two germline ends. As for this clonotype: What it binds is unknown.

The sequence was collected from a man aged 60-69 years with non-small cell lung cancer. The rearrangement links TRBV11-2 to TRBJ1-1; D gene uncertain. Input material: distant non-tumor lung tissue. The CDR3, as DNA: TGTGCCAGCAGCTTGAGGAGAGGGACTGAAGCTTTCTTT. The encoded protein is CASSLRRGTEAFF.